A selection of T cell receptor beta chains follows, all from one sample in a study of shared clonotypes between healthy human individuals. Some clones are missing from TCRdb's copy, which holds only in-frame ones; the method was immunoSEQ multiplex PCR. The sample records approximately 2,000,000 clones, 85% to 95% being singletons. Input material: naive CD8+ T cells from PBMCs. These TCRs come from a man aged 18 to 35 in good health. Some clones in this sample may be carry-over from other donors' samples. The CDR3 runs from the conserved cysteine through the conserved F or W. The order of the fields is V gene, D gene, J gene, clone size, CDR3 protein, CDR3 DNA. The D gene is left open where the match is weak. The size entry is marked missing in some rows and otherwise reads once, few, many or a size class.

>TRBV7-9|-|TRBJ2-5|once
CASSVPRETQYF
TGTGCCAGCAGCGTACCCCGAGAGACCCAGTACTTC
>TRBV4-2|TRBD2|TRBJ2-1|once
CASSQAFETSGSSYNEQFF
TGTGCCAGCAGCCAGGCCTTTGAGACTAGCGGGAGCTCCTACAATGAGCAGTTCTTC
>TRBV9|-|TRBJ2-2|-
CASSVDRTGELFF
TGTGCCAGCAGCGTAGACAGGACCGGGGAGCTGTTTTTT
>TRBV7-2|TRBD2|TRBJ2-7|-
CASRLAVPYEQYF
TGTGCCAGCAGGCTAGCGGTACCCTACGAGCAGTACTTC
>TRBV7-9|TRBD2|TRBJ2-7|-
CASSLMSSGRIYEQYF
TGTGCCAGCAGCTTAATGTCTAGCGGGAGGATATACGAGCAGTACTTC
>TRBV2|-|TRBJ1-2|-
CASSEAGDNAGYTF
TGTGCCAGCAGTGAAGCAGGGGACAACGCTGGCTACACCTTC
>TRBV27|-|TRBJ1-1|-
CASSVDRQSNTEAFF
TGTGCCAGCAGTGTAGACAGGCAATCGAACACTGAAGCTTTCTTT
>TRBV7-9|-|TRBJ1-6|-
CASSFAGNNSPLHF
TGTGCCAGCAGCTTTGCAGGGAATAATTCACCCCTCCACTTT
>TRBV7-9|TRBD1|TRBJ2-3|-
CASSFRTGRDTDTQYF
TGTGCCAGCAGCTTTCGGACAGGGCGTGATACAGATACGCAGTATTTT
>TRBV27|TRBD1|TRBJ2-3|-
CASRSNHPTGGMPDTQYF
TGTGCCAGCAGATCGAACCATCCGACAGGGGGTATGCCAGATACGCAGTATTTT
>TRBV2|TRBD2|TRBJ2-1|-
CASILTSGAYNEQFF
TGTGCCAGCATCCTAACTAGCGGCGCCTACAATGAGCAGTTCTTC
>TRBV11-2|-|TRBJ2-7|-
CASSVTTRSYEQYF
TGTGCCAGCAGCGTGACTACACGATCCTACGAGCAGTACTTC
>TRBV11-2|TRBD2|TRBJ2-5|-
CASSNLAGGSETQYF
TGTGCCAGCAGCAACCTAGCGGGAGGTTCGGAGACCCAGTACTTC
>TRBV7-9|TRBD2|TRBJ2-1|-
CASSLSAGGLHYEQFF
TGTGCCAGCAGCTTATCGGCGGGAGGGTTACATTATGAGCAGTTCTTC
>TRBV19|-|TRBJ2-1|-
CASSIVGGTDNEQFF
TGTGCCAGTAGTATAGTTGGGGGAACGGACAATGAGCAGTTCTTC
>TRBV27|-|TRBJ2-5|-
CASGTATQYF
TGTGCCAGCGGAACTGCGACCCAGTACTTC
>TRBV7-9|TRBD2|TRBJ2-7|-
CASSLVGEGLNEQYF
TGTGCCAGCAGCTTAGTAGGGGAGGGCCTCAACGAGCAGTACTTC
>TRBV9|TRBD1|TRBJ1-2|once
CASSVGTGTYGYTF
TGTGCCAGCAGCGTCGGGACAGGGACCTATGGCTACACCTTC
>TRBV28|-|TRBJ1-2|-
CASSLIAGTNYGYTF
TGTGCCAGCAGTTTGATCGCAGGGACTAACTATGGCTACACCTTC
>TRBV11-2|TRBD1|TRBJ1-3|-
CASSHRGSGNTIYF
TGTGCCAGCAGCCACAGGGGCTCTGGAAACACCATATATTTT
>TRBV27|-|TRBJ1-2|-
CASSARQPANYGYTF
TGTGCCAGCAGTGCCCGACAGCCGGCCAACTATGGCTACACCTTC
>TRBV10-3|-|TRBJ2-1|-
CAISESAANNEQFF
TGTGCCATCAGTGAGTCGGCGGCTAACAATGAGCAGTTCTTC
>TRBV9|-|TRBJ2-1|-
CASSGGSYNEQFF
TGTGCCAGCAGCGGAGGCTCCTACAATGAGCAGTTCTTC
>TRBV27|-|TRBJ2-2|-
CASSYLGVGGELFF
TGTGCCAGCAGTTATTTGGGGGTTGGCGGGGAGCTGTTTTTT
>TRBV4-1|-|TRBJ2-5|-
CASSQRPGIAETQYF
TGCGCCAGCAGCCAAAGACCTGGCATAGCGGAGACCCAGTACTTC
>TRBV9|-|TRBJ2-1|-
CASSAGELGQFF
TGTGCCAGCAGCGCGGGGGAGCTTGGGCAGTTCTTC
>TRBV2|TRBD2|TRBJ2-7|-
CASGTSGRNEYYEQYF
TGTGCCAGCGGGACTAGCGGGAGGAACGAATACTACGAGCAGTACTTC
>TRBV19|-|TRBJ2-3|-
CASSIGRVADTQYF
TGTGCCAGTAGTATTGGCAGGGTGGCAGATACGCAGTATTTT
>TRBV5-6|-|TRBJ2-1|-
CASSPTGKSYNEQFF
TGTGCCAGCAGCCCCACTGGCAAATCCTACAATGAGCAGTTCTTC
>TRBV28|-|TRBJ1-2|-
CASSFGKFYGYTF
TGTGCCAGCAGTTTTGGAAAGTTCTATGGCTACACCTTC
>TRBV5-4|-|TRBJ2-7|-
CASSLSSREQYF
TGTGCCAGCAGCTTGAGTTCTCGTGAGCAGTACTTC
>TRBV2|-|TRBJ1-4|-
CASSEMGEATNEKLFF
TGTGCCAGCAGTGAAATGGGGGAGGCAACTAATGAAAAACTGTTTTTT
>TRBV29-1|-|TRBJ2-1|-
CSPYLGGYSYNEQFF
TGCAGCCCATATTTAGGGGGTTACTCCTACAATGAGCAGTTCTTC
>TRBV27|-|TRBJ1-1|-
CASSLFGNMNTEAFF
TGTGCCAGCAGTTTATTCGGCAACATGAACACTGAAGCTTTCTTT
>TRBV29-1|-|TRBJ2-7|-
CSVEGADSYEQYF
TGCAGCGTTGAAGGGGCCGACTCCTACGAGCAGTACTTC
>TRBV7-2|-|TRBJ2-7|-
CASTHLGSSYEQYF
TGTGCCAGCACCCACCTGGGCAGCTCCTACGAGCAGTACTTC
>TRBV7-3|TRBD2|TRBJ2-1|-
CASSQSGKYNEQFF
TGTGCCAGCAGTCAGAGCGGGAAGTACAATGAGCAGTTCTTC
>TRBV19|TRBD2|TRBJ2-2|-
CASSMLAGGIRGTGELFF
TGTGCCAGTAGTATGCTAGCGGGAGGAATCCGGGGCACCGGGGAGCTGTTTTTT
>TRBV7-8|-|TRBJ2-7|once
CASSLAAGSYEQYF
TGTGCCAGCAGCTTAGCCGCGGGATCCTACGAGCAGTACTTC
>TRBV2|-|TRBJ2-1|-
CASSELGGSYNEQFF
TGTGCCAGCAGTGAACTAGGTGGCTCCTACAATGAGCAGTTCTTC
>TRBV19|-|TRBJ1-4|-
CASSPLRAALKGEKLFF
TGTGCCAGTAGCCCCTTAAGGGCAGCCCTTAAGGGCGAAAAACTGTTTTTT
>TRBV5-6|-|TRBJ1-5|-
CASSLGGLEPQHF
TGTGCCAGCAGCTTGGGGGGTCTCGAGCCCCAGCATTTT
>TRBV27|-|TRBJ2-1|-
CASRLAGVNEQFF
TGTGCCAGCAGACTAGCCGGAGTCAATGAGCAGTTCTTC
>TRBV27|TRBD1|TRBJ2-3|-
CASSLIQGTDTQYF
TGTGCCAGCAGTTTAATACAGGGGACAGATACGCAGTATTTT
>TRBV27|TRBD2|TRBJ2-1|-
CASSLWSGGDEQFF
TGTGCCAGCAGTTTGTGGTCTGGGGGGGATGAGCAGTTCTTC
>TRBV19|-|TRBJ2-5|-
CASSPRSLQETQYF
TGTGCCAGTAGTCCTCGTTCCCTCCAAGAGACCCAGTACTTC
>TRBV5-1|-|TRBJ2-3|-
CASSQDRSWTYTDTQYF
TGCGCCAGCAGCCAGGATCGCTCGTGGACTTACACAGATACGCAGTATTTT
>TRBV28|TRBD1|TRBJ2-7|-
CASIMGTGPTDEQYF
TGTGCCAGCATCATGGGGACAGGGCCGACCGACGAGCAGTACTTC
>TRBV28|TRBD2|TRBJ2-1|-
CASSDPGLAGGGSYNEQFF
TGTGCCAGCAGTGATCCGGGACTAGCGGGAGGAGGGTCCTACAATGAGCAGTTCTTC
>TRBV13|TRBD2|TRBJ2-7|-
CASSARTSGRAYEQYF
TGTGCCAGCAGCGCCCGGACTAGCGGGAGGGCCTACGAGCAGTACTTC
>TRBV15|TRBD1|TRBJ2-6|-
CATSDPGTGVSGANVLTF
TGTGCCACCAGCGATCCCGGGACAGGGGTATCCGGGGCCAACGTCCTGACTTTC
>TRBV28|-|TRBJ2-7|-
CASSYGNGGYEQYF
TGTGCCAGCAGTTACGGGAATGGGGGCTACGAGCAGTACTTC
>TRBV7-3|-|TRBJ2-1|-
CASSLTLGTDNEQFF
TGTGCCAGCAGCTTAACGTTGGGGACGGACAATGAGCAGTTCTTC